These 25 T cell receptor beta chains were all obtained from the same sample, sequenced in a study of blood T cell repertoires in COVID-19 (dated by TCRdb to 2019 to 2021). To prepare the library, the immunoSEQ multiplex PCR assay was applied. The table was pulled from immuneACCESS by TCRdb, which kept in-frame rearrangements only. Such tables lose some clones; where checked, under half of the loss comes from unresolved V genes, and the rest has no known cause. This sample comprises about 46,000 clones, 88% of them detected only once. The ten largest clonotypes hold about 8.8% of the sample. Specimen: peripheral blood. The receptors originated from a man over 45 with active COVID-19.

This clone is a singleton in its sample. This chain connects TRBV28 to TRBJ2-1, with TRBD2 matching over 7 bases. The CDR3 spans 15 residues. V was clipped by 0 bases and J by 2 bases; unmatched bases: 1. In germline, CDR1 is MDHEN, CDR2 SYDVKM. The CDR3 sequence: CASSLWREPYNEQFF. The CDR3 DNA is TGTGCCAGCAGTTTATGGCGGGAGCCCTACAATGAGCAGTTCTTC.

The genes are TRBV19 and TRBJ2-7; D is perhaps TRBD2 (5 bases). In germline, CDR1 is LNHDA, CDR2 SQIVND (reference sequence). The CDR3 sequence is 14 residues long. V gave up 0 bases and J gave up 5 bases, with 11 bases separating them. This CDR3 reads CASSIESGSDEQYF. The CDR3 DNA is TGTGCCAGTAGTATAGAGTCGGGGTCCGACGAGCAGTACTTC.

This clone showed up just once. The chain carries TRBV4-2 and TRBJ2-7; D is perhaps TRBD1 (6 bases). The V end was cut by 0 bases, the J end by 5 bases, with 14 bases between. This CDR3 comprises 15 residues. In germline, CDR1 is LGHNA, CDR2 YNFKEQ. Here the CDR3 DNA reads TGTGCCAGCAGCCAAGATACAGGGCGGTTGGACGAGCAGTACTTC. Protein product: CASSQDTGRLDEQYF.

CDR3 bases: TGTGCCTGGACCGGACTAGCGGGGGACTACGAGCAGTACTTC. It is translated as CAWTGLAGDYEQYF. V and J are TRBV30 and TRBJ2-7; 13 positions agree with TRBD2. The germline CDR1 and CDR2 sequences are GTSNPN and SVGIG (reference sequence). J lost 3 bases, V lost 4 bases, and 3 bases had no gene match. The CDR3 spans 14 residues.

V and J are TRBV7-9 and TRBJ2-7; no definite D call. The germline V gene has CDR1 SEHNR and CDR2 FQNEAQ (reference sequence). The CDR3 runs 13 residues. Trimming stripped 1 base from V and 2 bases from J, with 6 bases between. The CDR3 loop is CASSLDGPYEQYF. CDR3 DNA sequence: TGTGCCAGCAGCTTAGATGGGCCCTACGAGCAGTACTTC.

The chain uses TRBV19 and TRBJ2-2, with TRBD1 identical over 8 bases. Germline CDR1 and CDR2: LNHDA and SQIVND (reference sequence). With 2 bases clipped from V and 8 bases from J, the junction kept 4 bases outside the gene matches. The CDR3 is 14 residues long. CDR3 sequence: CASSILRGQGELFF. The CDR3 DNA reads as TGTGCCAGTAGTATACTCAGGGGGCAAGGGGAGCTGTTTTTT.

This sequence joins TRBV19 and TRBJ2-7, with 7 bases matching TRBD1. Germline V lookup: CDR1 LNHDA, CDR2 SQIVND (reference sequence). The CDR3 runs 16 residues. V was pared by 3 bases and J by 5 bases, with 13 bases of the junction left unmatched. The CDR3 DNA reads TGTGCCAGTAGTATTGAAGTAGGGGGCGTACGGGACGAGCAGTACTTC. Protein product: CASSIEVGGVRDEQYF. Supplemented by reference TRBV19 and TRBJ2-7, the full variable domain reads DGGITQSPKYLFRKEGQNVTLSCEQNLNHDAMYWYRQDPGQGLRLIYYSQIVNDFQKGDIAEGYSVSREKKESFPLTVTSAQKNPTAFYLCASSIEVGGVRDEQYFGPGTRLTVT.

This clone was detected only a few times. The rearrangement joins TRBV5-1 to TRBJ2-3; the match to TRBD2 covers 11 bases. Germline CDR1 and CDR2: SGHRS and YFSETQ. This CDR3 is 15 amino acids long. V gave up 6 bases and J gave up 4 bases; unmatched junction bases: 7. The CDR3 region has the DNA TGCGCCAGCAACATAGCGGGAGGGCGCGCAGATACGCAGTATTTT. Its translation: CASNIAGGRADTQYF.

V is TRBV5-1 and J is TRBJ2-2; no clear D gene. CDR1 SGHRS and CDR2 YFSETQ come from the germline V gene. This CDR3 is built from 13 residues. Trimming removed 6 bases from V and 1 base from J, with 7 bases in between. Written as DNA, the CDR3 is TGCGCCAGCACTACCGAGAACACCGGGGAGCTGTTTTTT. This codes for CASTTENTGELFF.

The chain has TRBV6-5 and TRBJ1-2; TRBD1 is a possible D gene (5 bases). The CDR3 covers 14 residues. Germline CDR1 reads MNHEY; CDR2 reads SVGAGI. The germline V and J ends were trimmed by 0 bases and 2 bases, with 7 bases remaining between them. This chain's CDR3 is CASSYSGGNYGYTF. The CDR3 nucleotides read TGTGCCAGCAGTTACTCCGGGGGGAACTATGGCTACACCTTC.

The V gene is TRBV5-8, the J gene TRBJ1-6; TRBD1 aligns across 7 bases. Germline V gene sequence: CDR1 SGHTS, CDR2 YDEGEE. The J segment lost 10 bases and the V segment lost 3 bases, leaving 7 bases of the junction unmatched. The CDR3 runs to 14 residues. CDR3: CASSSRQGRSPLHF. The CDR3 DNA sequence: TGTGCCAGCAGCTCCAGACAGGGTAGATCACCCCTCCACTTT.

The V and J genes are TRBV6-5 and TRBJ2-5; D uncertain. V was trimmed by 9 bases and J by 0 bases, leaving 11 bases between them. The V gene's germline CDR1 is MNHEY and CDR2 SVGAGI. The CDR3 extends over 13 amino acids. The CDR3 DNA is TGTGCCAGTTTAGACATCGACCAAGAGACCCAGTACTTC. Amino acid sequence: CASLDIDQETQYF.

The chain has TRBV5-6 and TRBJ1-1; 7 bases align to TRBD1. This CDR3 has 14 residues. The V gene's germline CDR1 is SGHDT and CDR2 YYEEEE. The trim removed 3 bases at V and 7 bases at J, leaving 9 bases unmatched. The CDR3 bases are TGTGCCAGCAGCTCCAAAGGGGGCTCTTTTGAAGCTTTCTTT. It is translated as CASSSKGGSFEAFF.

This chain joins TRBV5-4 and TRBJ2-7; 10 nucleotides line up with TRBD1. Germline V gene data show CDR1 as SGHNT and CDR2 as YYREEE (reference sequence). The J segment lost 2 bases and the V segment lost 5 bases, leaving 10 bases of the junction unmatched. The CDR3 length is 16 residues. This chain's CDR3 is CASSYTGTGVAYEQYF. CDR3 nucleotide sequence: TGTGCCAGCAGTTATACCGGGACAGGGGTAGCCTACGAGCAGTACTTC.

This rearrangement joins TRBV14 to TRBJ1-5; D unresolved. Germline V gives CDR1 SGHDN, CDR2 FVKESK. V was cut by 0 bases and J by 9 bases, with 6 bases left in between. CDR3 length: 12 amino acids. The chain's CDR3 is CASSQDRGPQHF. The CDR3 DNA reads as TGTGCCAGCAGCCAAGATCGGGGGCCCCAGCATTTT. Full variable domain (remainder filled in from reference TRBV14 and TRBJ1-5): EAGVTQFPSHSVIEKGQTVTLRCDPISGHDNLYWYRRVMGKEIKFLLHFVKESKQDESGMPNNRFLAERTGGTYSTLKVQPAELEDSGVYFCASSQDRGPQHFGDGTRLSIL.

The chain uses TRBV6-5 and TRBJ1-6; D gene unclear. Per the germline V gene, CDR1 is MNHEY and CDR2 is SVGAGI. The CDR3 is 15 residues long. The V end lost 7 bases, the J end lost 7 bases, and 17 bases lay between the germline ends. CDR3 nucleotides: TGTGCCAGCACTACTTCCGGGATCCCCAATTCACCCCTCCACTTT. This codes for CASTTSGIPNSPLHF.

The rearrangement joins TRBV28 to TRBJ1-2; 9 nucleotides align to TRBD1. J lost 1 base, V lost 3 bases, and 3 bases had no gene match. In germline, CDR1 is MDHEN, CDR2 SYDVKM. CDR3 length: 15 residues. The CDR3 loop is CASSFLDRGNYGYTF. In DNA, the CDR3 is TGTGCCAGCAGTTTTTTGGACAGGGGTAACTATGGCTACACCTTC.

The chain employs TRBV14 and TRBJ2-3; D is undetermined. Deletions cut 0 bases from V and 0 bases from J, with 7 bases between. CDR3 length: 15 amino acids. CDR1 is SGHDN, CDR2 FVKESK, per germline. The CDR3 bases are TGTGCCAGCAGCCAAGACGCGCCTAGCACAGATACGCAGTATTTT. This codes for CASSQDAPSTDTQYF.

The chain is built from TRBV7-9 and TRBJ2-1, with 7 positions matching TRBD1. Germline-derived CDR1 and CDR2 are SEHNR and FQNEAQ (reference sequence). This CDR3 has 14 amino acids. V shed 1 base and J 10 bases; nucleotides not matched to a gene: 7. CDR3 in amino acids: CASSLVGTAQEQFF. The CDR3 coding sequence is TGTGCCAGCAGCTTAGTCGGGACAGCCCAAGAGCAGTTCTTC.

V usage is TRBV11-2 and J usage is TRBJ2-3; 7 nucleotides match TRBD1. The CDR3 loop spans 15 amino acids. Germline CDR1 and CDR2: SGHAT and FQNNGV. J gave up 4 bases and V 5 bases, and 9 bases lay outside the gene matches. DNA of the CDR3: TGTGCCAGCAGCCCTCAGCCTCAGGGGGCAGATACGCAGTATTTT. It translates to CASSPQPQGADTQYF.

The CDR3 DNA reads TGTGCCAGCAGTGTAAAGGGGTTGAACACTGAAGCTTTCTTT. Protein: CASSVKGLNTEAFF. The chain joins TRBV25-1 to TRBJ1-1; D is possibly TRBD1 (5 bases). CDR1 is MGHDK, CDR2 SYGVNS, per germline. This CDR3 region has 14 residues. Trimming cost V 4 bases and J 0 bases, with 9 bases left between them. Supplemented by reference TRBV25-1 and TRBJ1-1, the full variable domain reads EADIYQTPRYLVIGTGKKITLECSQTMGHDKMYWYQQDPGMELHLIHYSYGVNSTEKGDLSSESTVSRIRTEHFPLTLESARPSHTSQYLCASSVKGLNTEAFFGQGTRLTVV.

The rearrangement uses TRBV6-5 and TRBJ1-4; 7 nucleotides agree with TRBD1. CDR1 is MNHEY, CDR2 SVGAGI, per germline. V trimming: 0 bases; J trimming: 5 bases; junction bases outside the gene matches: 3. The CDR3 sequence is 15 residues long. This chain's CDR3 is CASSYSGQRNEKLFF. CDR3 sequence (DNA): TGTGCCAGCAGTTACTCGGGACAGAGGAATGAAAAACTGTTTTTT.

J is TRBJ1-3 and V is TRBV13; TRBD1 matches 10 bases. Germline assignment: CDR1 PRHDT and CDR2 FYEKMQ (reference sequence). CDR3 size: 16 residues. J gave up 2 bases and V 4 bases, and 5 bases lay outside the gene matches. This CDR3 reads CASSSTGGAPGNTIYF. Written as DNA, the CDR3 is TGTGCCAGCAGCTCGACAGGGGGCGCCCCTGGAAACACCATATATTTT.

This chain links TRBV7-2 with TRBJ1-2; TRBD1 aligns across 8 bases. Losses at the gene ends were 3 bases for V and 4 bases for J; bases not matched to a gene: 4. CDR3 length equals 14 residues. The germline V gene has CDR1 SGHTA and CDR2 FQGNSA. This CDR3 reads CASSLDRESYGYTF. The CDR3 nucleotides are TGTGCCAGCAGCTTGGACAGGGAGAGCTATGGCTACACCTTC.

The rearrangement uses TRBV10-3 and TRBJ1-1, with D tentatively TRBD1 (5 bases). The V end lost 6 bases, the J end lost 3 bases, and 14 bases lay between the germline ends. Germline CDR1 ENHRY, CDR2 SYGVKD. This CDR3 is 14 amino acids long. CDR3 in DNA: TGTGCCATCAGCCTGGCGGGGGATGACACTGAAGCTTTCTTT. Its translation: CAISLAGDDTEAFF.